This T cell receptor beta chain was documented in a study of blood T cell repertoires in COVID-19 (dated by TCRdb to 2018 to 2021). In the study overall: Samples covering the acute and convalescent phases of COVID-19 were provided by collaborators in the United States, Italy and Spain. The samples were drawn from two sources: the first 160 participants of the ongoing ImmuneRACE study, and 1,200 or so subjects contributed by 6 global collaborators. A de-identified subject ID, COVID-19 status, age in years and sex were almost always included in the sample metadata. The dataset comprised deeply sampled blood TCRbeta repertoires from subjects exposed to, actively infected with, or recovered from COVID-19. Where HLA class I and class II types were available, the types were taken from metadata supplied by the sample provider, not from assay-based typing. The prospective study material was composed of cDNA or gDNA derived from T cells, B-cell-depleted T cells, or PBMCs. The repertoires were made available in a free public database intended to serve as a resource for research on the immune response to SARS-CoV-2. Study-wide findings and limitations: Clinical and demographic metadata were provided uncurated, with the amount varying by source and participant.

V is reduced by 1 base and J by 4 bases, leaving a spacing of 17 bases between them. Measured from the cysteine to the phenylalanine, the CDR3 is 16 residues long. CDR3 DNA is the only sequence kept; it has 48 bases, read in frame from the first base. CDR1 SGHRS and CDR2 YFSETQ are derived from the germline V gene. Regarding this clone: Its antigen is currently not known. Base qualities are missing; no much larger clone stands one base away.

TCRbeta CDR3 regions were amplified from genomic DNA by means of the immunoSEQ Assay, a bias-controlled multiplex PCR. On the study's bioinformatics: Nucleated cell counts per sample were estimated from amplification of reference gene primers within the assay. To quantify the absolute abundance of each unique TCRbeta CDR3 rearrangement, sequence reads were collapsed and filtered. For each sample, productive Simpson clonality was calculated by taking the square root of Simpson's diversity index across productive rearrangements. TCRdb's version of the immuneACCESS table is confined to in-frame rearrangements and falls short of the full clone set. An unresolved V gene accounts for under half of the shortfall where checked; the remainder is of unknown origin. D and trimming come from the DNA, and the V and J calls and clone size come from that table. The sample table lists a few hundred thousand clones, 85% to 90% of them with a count of one. In total, the top ten clones hold 1.2% of the sample.

Enrolling through a virtual design, the prospective study's participants ranged in age from roughly 18 to 90 years and lived across 24 United States geographic areas. In the prospective study, cohorts were assigned on the basis of participant-reported clinical history obtained from a screening survey and a study questionnaire. Recovered participants in ImmuneRACE Cohort 3 were defined as having two consecutive negative NP/OP PCR tests, clearance from a healthcare professional, or resolution of symptoms. In the prospective study, mobile phlebotomists collected whole blood, serum and a nasopharyngeal or oropharyngeal swab from each participant. Prospective study participants could optionally give additional blood draws and questionnaires over an approximately two-month period. Blood samples from the prospective study were shipped frozen or at room temperature prior to DNA extraction.

The rearrangement joined TRBV5-1 to TRBJ2-5; the D gene is possibly TRBD2, with 6 bases matching. The specimen was PBMCs or T cells enriched from blood (not recorded which). The receptor was derived from a young man who had recovered from COVID-19. The CDR3 reads CASSLSPAGKGETQYF. The sequenced DNA is TGCGCCAGCAGCTTGTCCCCGGCGGGGAAGGGAGAGACCCAGTACTTC.